Listed below are T cell receptor beta chains from one sample, sequenced in a study of blood T cell repertoires in COVID-19. This table comes from immunoSEQ multiplex PCR, and its TCRdb copy is limited to in-frame clones, with some not included. The repertoire holds some 270,000 clones, around nine tenths seen once, with 2% to 2.5% in the top ten. Source material: peripheral blood. The receptors shown here come from a middle-aged man with acute or convalescent COVID-19. The CDR3 runs from the conserved cysteine through the conserved F or W. The D gene is left open where the match is weak. The size of a clone is reported for some rows only, either as once, few or many, or as a class for expanded clones.

TRBV5-1	TRBD1	.	TRBJ1-1	CASSLFPGTGVNTEAFF	TGCGCCAGCAGCCTCTTTCCCGGGACAGGGGTGAACACTGAAGCTTTCTTT
TRBV11-3	.	.	TRBJ1-6	CASSLDLFSPLHF	TGTGCCAGCAGCTTAGATCTGTTTTCACCCCTCCACTTT
TRBV19	.	.	TRBJ2-7	CASSIQGSSYEQYF	TGTGCCAGTAGTATTCAGGGCAGCTCCTACGAGCAGTACTTC
TRBV5-6	TRBD1	.	TRBJ1-2	CASSWTGAAYGYTF	TGTGCCAGCAGCTGGACAGGGGCGGCCTATGGCTACACCTTC
TRBV3-1/TRBV3-2	.	.	TRBJ1-4	CASSQDGYRREKLFF	TGTGCCAGCAGCCAAGATGGGTACAGGAGAGAAAAACTGTTTTTT
TRBV30	.	.	TRBJ2-1	CAWTYRDGAYNEQFF	TGTGCCTGGACCTACAGGGATGGTGCCTACAATGAGCAGTTCTTC
TRBV2	TRBD2	once	TRBJ2-5	CASRASGSQETQYF	TGTGCCAGCAGAGCTAGCGGGTCTCAAGAGACCCAGTACTTC
TRBV29-1	.	.	TRBJ2-5	CSGWDSGETQYF	TGCAGCGGATGGGACTCCGGCGAGACCCAGTACTTC
TRBV6-5	TRBD2	.	TRBJ2-1	CASSSPLAGYNEQFF	TGTGCCAGCAGTTCCCCACTAGCGGGGTACAATGAGCAGTTCTTC
TRBV7-3	TRBD1	.	TRBJ1-5	CASSQGGGGQPQHF	TGTGCCAGCAGCCAGGGGGGAGGCGGTCAGCCCCAGCATTTT
TRBV29-1	.	.	TRBJ1-4	CSVGGRQSNEKLFF	TGCAGCGTTGGCGGGAGACAGTCAAATGAAAAACTGTTTTTT
TRBV2	.	.	TRBJ1-2	CASREPDSPDGYTF	TGTGCCAGCAGGGAACCGGACAGCCCAGATGGCTACACCTTC
TRBV12-5	TRBD2	.	TRBJ2-1	CASGLPDLAGGYNEQFF	TGTGCTAGTGGTTTGCCCGATCTAGCGGGGGGCTACAATGAGCAGTTCTTC
TRBV6-1	TRBD1	.	TRBJ1-1	CASSVSYRGGGTEAFF	TGTGCCAGCAGTGTCTCCTACAGGGGTGGTGGCACTGAAGCTTTCTTT
TRBV5-1	.	once	TRBJ1-1	CASSFNIPNTEAFF	TGCGCCAGCAGCTTTAACATTCCGAACACTGAAGCTTTCTTT
TRBV3-1/TRBV3-2	TRBD1	.	TRBJ1-1	CASSRLTGGFGMNTEAFF	TGTGCCAGCAGTCGACTTACAGGGGGCTTCGGAATGAACACTGAAGCTTTCTTT
TRBV5-1	.	.	TRBJ1-4	CASSTGLVRDEKLFF	TGCGCCAGCAGCACGGGCCTGGTGAGGGATGAAAAACTGTTTTTT
TRBV5-4	TRBD2	.	TRBJ2-1	CASSLTSAHNEQFF	TGTGCCAGCAGCTTGACTAGCGCACACAATGAGCAGTTCTTC
TRBV11-2	.	.	TRBJ1-4	CASSLMGSRGEKLFF	TGTGCCAGCAGCTTAATGGGATCAAGGGGTGAAAAACTGTTTTTT
TRBV5-8	.	.	TRBJ2-7	CASSLLSGDSYEQYF	TGTGCCAGCAGCTTGTTGTCAGGGGATTCCTACGAGCAGTACTTC
TRBV19	TRBD2	.	TRBJ2-2	CASTRLAGGGTGELFF	TGTGCCAGTACGCGACTAGCGGGGGGCGGGACCGGGGAGCTGTTTTTT
TRBV30	.	.	TRBJ1-2	CAWSGGQHYGYTF	TGTGCCTGGAGTGGTGGACAGCACTATGGCTACACCTTC
TRBV18	.	.	TRBJ2-5	CASSPGDSPQETQYF	TGTGCCAGCTCACCAGGGGACTCACCCCAAGAGACCCAGTACTTC
TRBV5-5	.	.	TRBJ1-6	CASSLDTGRYNSPLHF	TGTGCCAGCAGCTTGGATACAGGGCGGTATAATTCACCCCTCCACTTT